The 17 T cell receptor beta chains below were found in one sample sequenced in a study of cytomegalovirus exposure and HLA in healthy donors. PCR employed 60 Vbeta and 13 Jbeta primers. Profiling relied on immunoSEQ multiplex PCR, and the TCRdb table lists in-frame clones only, not all of them. The sample consists of about 150,000 clones, about 80% of them appearing once. Specimen: PBMCs. These receptors were collected from a man aged 40-49 years in good health and CMV-seronegative.

The chain combines TRBV4-3 with TRBJ2-3; possibly TRBD2 for D (6 bases). In germline, CDR1 is LGHNA, CDR2 YSLEER. V was cut by 4 bases and J by 6 bases, with 20 bases left in between. CDR3 length: 16 residues. The CDR3 DNA reads TGCGCCAGCAGCCGCTTGACCGGAGGGGTCGCTGATACGCAGTATTTT. It specifies CASSRLTGGVADTQYF.

V and J are TRBV5-4 and TRBJ2-7; the D is unclear. The germline gives CDR1 SGHNT, CDR2 YYREEE (reference sequence). Trimming took 2 bases from V and 9 from J, leaving 12 bases between them. This CDR3 has 12 amino acids. Written as DNA, the CDR3 is TGTGCCAGCAGCTTTTCAAATACGAGGCAGTACTTC. This encodes CASSFSNTRQYF.

The rearrangement uses TRBV4-3 and TRBJ2-7; D is unclear. V dropped 0 bases and J dropped 6 bases, with 9 bases sitting between them. The CDR3 extends over 13 amino acids. CDR1 LGHNA and CDR2 YSLEER come from the germline V gene. Here the CDR3 reads CASSQDPGREQYF. CDR3 bases: TGCGCCAGCAGCCAAGACCCAGGTCGCGAGCAGTACTTC.

The chain employs TRBV11-3 and TRBJ2-1; 10 bases agree with TRBD2. V dropped 6 bases and J dropped 9; count of bases not matched to a gene: 11. The CDR3 has 15 residues. The V gene's germline CDR1 is SGHNT and CDR2 YENEEA. CDR3 sequence reads: CASSFLAGVFGEQFF. The CDR3, as DNA: TGTGCCAGCAGTTTCCTAGCGGGAGTGTTCGGTGAGCAGTTCTTC.

CDR3 in amino acids: CASSQARGTDTQYF. Written as DNA, the CDR3 is TGCGCCAGCAGCCAAGCCCGCGGCACAGATACGCAGTATTTT. V gene TRBV4-1 combines with J gene TRBJ2-3; D remains unclear. The CDR3 is 14 amino acids. CDR1 is MGHRA, CDR2 YSYEKL, per germline. The V and J ends lost 1 base and 1 base respectively, with 6 bases between them.

This chain uses TRBV2 with TRBJ1-4, with D maybe TRBD1 (5 bases). The CDR3 totals 11 residues. Germline V gene lookup returns CDR1 SNHLY and CDR2 FYNNEI. Trimming removed 10 bases at V and 8 bases at J, with 11 bases between. Here the CDR3 reads CATGRGEKLFF. The DNA of the CDR3 is TGTGCCACCGGGCGGGGGGAAAAACTGTTTTTT. Filled out from reference TRBV2 and TRBJ1-4, the complete variable domain reads EPEVTQTPSHQVTQMGQEVILRCVPISNHLYFYWYRQILGQKVEFLVSFYNNEISEKSEIFDDQFSVERPDGSNFTLKIRSTKLEDSAMYFCATGRGEKLFFGSGTQLSVL.

The genes are TRBV5-1 and TRBJ2-1; 12 bases match TRBD1. J lost 7 bases, V lost 4 bases, and 9 bases had no gene match. CDR3 size: 16 residues. Germline CDR1 is SGHRS and CDR2 is YFSETQ. As DNA, the CDR3 is TGCGCCAGCAGCCCCATCGGGACAGGGGGCAAGAATGAGCAGTTCTTC. As protein: CASSPIGTGGKNEQFF.

The chain links TRBV12-5 to TRBJ1-3, with TRBD1 as a possible D gene (6 bases). CDR1 LGHNT and CDR2 FRNRAP come from the germline V gene. Trimming removed 5 bases from V and 4 bases from J, with 18 bases in between. The CDR3 is made up of 16 amino acids. CDR3 nucleotides: TGTGCTAGTGGTCCAAAAGATGAGGGGGTCGGAAACACCATATATTTT. Protein: CASGPKDEGVGNTIYF.

The V gene is TRBV9, the J gene TRBJ1-1; perhaps TRBD1 as D (6 bases). CDR1 SGDLS and CDR2 YYNGEE come from the germline V gene. The V gene lost 0 bases and the J gene lost 5 bases, with 11 bases spanning the gap. CDR3 length: 14 residues. CDR3 nucleotides: TGTGCCAGCAGCGTAGTTGGGGGCTCGACTGAAGCTTTCTTT. Translation gives CASSVVGGSTEAFF.

The chain combines TRBV5-6 with TRBJ2-1, with TRBD2 matching 14 bases. From germline, CDR1 is SGHDT and CDR2 YYEEEE. V trimming: 2 bases; J trimming: 2 bases; junction bases outside the gene matches: 3. The CDR3 consists of 17 residues. The CDR3 region is CASSFGTSGGTYNEQFF. In nucleotides, the CDR3 is TGTGCCAGCAGCTTCGGGACTAGCGGGGGAACCTACAATGAGCAGTTCTTC.

This chain uses TRBV1 with TRBJ2-1; no DNA check was done on the table's D call, TRBD2. TRBV1 is flagged as a pseudogene. This CDR3 contains 17 residues. This CDR3 reads CTSSQGVGGASYNEQFF. CDR3 sequence (DNA): TGCACCAGCAGCCAAGGCGTGGGGGGAGCCTCCTACAATGAGCAGTTCTTC.

The chain is built from TRBV7-6 and TRBJ2-3; D perhaps matches TRBD2 (6 bases). The ends were cut back, 4 bases at V and 2 bases at J, with 13 bases in the middle. Germline V gene lookup returns CDR1 SGHVS and CDR2 FNYEAQ. The CDR3 runs 15 residues. Written as DNA, the CDR3 is TGTGCCAGCAGCTCCATGGCGGGACCCACAGATACGCAGTATTTT. Translated, it gives CASSSMAGPTDTQYF.

The gene calls are TRBV28 and TRBJ1-5; 7 positions agree with TRBD1. Trimming at V came to 7 bases and at J to 7 bases, leaving 7 bases not matched to a gene. Germline V gene lookup returns CDR1 MDHEN and CDR2 SYDVKM. The CDR3 extends over 13 amino acids. The CDR3: CASNRGQGQPQHF. The CDR3 DNA sequence: TGTGCCAGCAATAGGGGGCAAGGGCAGCCCCAGCATTTT.

This clone has only a few counts. The rearrangement links TRBV4-1 to TRBJ2-2; 8 bases match TRBD1. This CDR3 is built from 16 residues. CDR1 is MGHRA and CDR2 is YSYEKL in the germline V gene. Trimming took 2 bases from V and 3 from J; bases not matched to a gene: 5. DNA of the CDR3: TGCGCCAGCAGCCAAACAGGACAGGGCGACACCGGGGAGCTGTTTTTT. Its translation is CASSQTGQGDTGELFF.

The V and J genes are TRBV6-5 and TRBJ1-6; D gene uncertain. The CDR3 has 12 amino acids. Trimming removed 6 bases at V and 5 bases at J, with 5 bases between. Per the germline V gene, CDR1 is MNHEY and CDR2 is SVGAGI. The CDR3 DNA reads TGTGCCAGCAGAGACAATAATTCACCCCTCCACTTT. Translated: CASRDNNSPLHF.

This chain connects TRBV27 to TRBJ2-7; TRBD1 agrees at 7 bases. J gave up 3 bases and V 5 bases, and 10 bases lay outside the gene matches. This CDR3 comprises 15 residues. The germline CDR1 and CDR2 sequences are MNHEY and SMNVEV (reference sequence). For the CDR3, the DNA is TGTGCCAGCAGTCGAAACTGGGGACAGTTCTACGAGCAGTACTTC. Its translation is CASSRNWGQFYEQYF.

This sequence joins TRBV5-8 and TRBJ1-2; unclear D gene. The CDR3 consists of 13 residues. Germline loops: CDR1 SGHTS, CDR2 YDEGEE. The ends were cut back, 4 bases at V and 5 bases at J, with 12 bases in the middle. CDR3: CASSADGLYGYTF. CDR3 coding DNA: TGTGCCAGCAGCGCGGACGGACTTTATGGCTACACCTTC.